This T cell receptor beta chain was obtained from a study of blood T cells in healthy people across ages. Findings and caveats of the study: The long-lived group displayed more naive CD4+ cells, plus higher diversity, than the aged donors did.

This clonotype was found a few times. The antigen is undetermined. With a J-beta primer mix and a sample-barcoded 5' primer, a second PCR ran about 7 to 11 cycles. TCRdb re-analysed the 5' RACE reads in MiXCR, keeping a single row per CDR3 protein. The table records approximately 1,000,000 distinct CDR3 sequences, about two fifths of them present only once. Source material: blood. This sequence was found in a man younger than 35 in good health.

The CDR3 loop reads CSAQRQEYTDTQYF. DNA of the CDR3: TGCAGTGCTCAGAGACAGGAGTACACAGATACGCAGTATTTT. V and J are TRBV20-1 and TRBJ2-3, with D tentatively TRBD1 (6 bases). Trimming shortened V by 5 bases and J by 2 bases, and 14 bases separated the two germline ends. CDR1 DFQATT and CDR2 SNEGSKA come from the germline V gene (reference sequence). This CDR3 region has 14 residues.